The 9 T cell receptor beta chains below were found in one sample sequenced in a study of cytomegalovirus exposure and HLA in healthy donors. PCR primers comprised 60 Vbeta and 13 Jbeta primers. Method: immunoSEQ multiplex PCR; TCRdb's copy keeps in-frame clones and lacks some. The sample holds around 150,000 clones, 79% seen once. The source material was PBMCs. Receptor source: a man aged 45-65 years in good health and CMV-seropositive.

The V gene is TRBV11-1, the J gene TRBJ2-1; a possible D gene is TRBD1 (6 bases). Germline CDR1 reads SGHAT; CDR2 reads FQDESV (reference sequence). The CDR3 loop spans 13 amino acids. V was clipped by 1 base and J by 9 bases, with 10 bases between them. The CDR3 loop reads CASSLVHRVEQFF. The CDR3 DNA is TGTGCCAGCAGCTTAGTCCACAGGGTTGAGCAGTTCTTC.

This sequence joins TRBV29-1 and TRBJ2-3; a weak D match, TRBD1 (6 bases). Germline values: CDR1 SQVTM, CDR2 ANQGSEA. The V end was cut by 4 bases, the J end by 0 bases, with 14 bases between. The CDR3 totals 15 residues. The CDR3 DNA sequence: TGCAGCGTTGTGGGTCAGGGGCCCAGCACAGATACGCAGTATTTT. This translates into CSVVGQGPSTDTQYF.

The genes are TRBV19 and TRBJ1-2; 9 nucleotides match TRBD1. Trimming cost V 3 bases and J 12 bases; bases outside gene matches: 8. The germline gives CDR1 LNHDA, CDR2 SQIVND (reference sequence). The CDR3 length is 13 residues. The CDR3 here is CASSIRPGQGHTF. The CDR3 coding sequence is TGTGCCAGTAGTATCAGACCGGGACAGGGTCACACCTTC.

The J gene is TRBJ2-5, the V gene TRBV20-1; 9 nucleotides line up with TRBD2. Germline V gene sequence: CDR1 DFQATT, CDR2 SNEGSKA (reference sequence). There are 11 residues in the CDR3. Trimming removed 7 bases from V and 3 bases from J; junction bases left unmatched: 0. DNA for the CDR3: TGCAGTGGCGGGAGGGAAGAGACCCAGTACTTC. It translates to CSGGREETQYF.

This chain connects TRBV5-5 to TRBJ2-2; 11 bases are a match to TRBD2. Trimming removed 2 bases from V and 3 bases from J; junction bases left unmatched: 0. The CDR3 runs to 15 residues. CDR1 and CDR2 (germline): SGHKS, YYEKEE (reference sequence). The CDR3 coding sequence is TGTGCCAGCAGCTTTAGCGGGAGGGACACCGGGGAGCTGTTTTTT. It yields the protein CASSFSGRDTGELFF.

The CDR3 is CASSSRGVNTEAFF. The CDR3 DNA reads TGCGCCAGCAGCTCACGGGGGGTGAACACTGAAGCTTTCTTT. The rearrangement uses TRBV5-1 and TRBJ1-1, with a tentative D call TRBD1 (5 bases). V lost 3 bases and J 0 bases, leaving 9 bases between the germline ends. The CDR3 covers 14 residues. Germline CDR1 reads SGHRS; CDR2 reads YFSETQ.

The V gene is TRBV18, the J gene TRBJ1-6, with 8 positions matching TRBD1. The CDR3 is made up of 16 amino acids. Germline V gene sequence: CDR1 KGHSH, CDR2 LQKENI. Germline trimming cut 2 bases from V and 11 bases from J; bases unmatched to any gene: 11. DNA for the CDR3: TGTGCCAGCTCACCAGGACAGGGAGTCCAATCGGCACCCCTCCACTTT. Protein sequence: CASSPGQGVQSAPLHF.

V and J are TRBV2 and TRBJ1-1; a weak D match, TRBD1 (5 bases). With 6 bases removed from V and 2 bases from J, the gap between germline ends came to 13 bases. Per the germline V gene, CDR1 is SNHLY and CDR2 is FYNNEI. The CDR3 sequence is 14 residues long. The CDR3 protein is CASSAQGGNTEAFF. CDR3 bases: TGTGCCAGCAGCGCCCAGGGCGGAAACACTGAAGCTTTCTTT.

The chain has TRBV19 and TRBJ1-4; D uncertain. The germline CDR1 and CDR2 sequences are LNHDA and SQIVND (reference sequence). The CDR3 is 15 amino acids. V dropped 1 base and J dropped 5 bases, with 11 bases sitting between them. The CDR3 protein is CASSIGQRDNEKLFF. The CDR3, as DNA: TGTGCCAGTAGTATAGGACAACGAGACAATGAAAAACTGTTTTTT.